The 28 T cell receptor beta chains presented below share a single source sample, sequenced in a study of spatial heterogeneity in lung cancer. Regarding the study as a whole: Intratumoral expanded alpha and beta TCR counts were found to track tumor mutation counts.

Time point defined: sample taken at primary tumor resection. TCRdb independently ran MiXCR on the 5' RACE reads; one entry per CDR3 protein. Among 2,000 to 2,500 distinct CDR3 sequences, about 2.4% were seen once, and the ten largest hold 7.5% to 9%. No cognate antigen is known for these TCRs. The sample in question was lung tumor tissue, obtained at surgery. All receptors come from a male donor with early-stage non-small cell lung cancer.

By sample share, this clonotype is medium-sized. The chain joins TRBV10-2 to TRBJ2-3; D unresolved. With 0 bases removed from V and 7 bases from J, the gap between germline ends came to 11 bases. The CDR3 contains 14 residues. Looked up from germline, CDR1 is WSHSY and CDR2 is SAAADI. The CDR3 nucleotides are TGCGCCAGCAGTGAGTCTGCCGCCAAAAATACGCAGTATTTT. Translated: CASSESAAKNTQYF.

By share, this clonotype counts as medium-sized. V and J are TRBV19 and TRBJ1-5; D is perhaps TRBD1 (5 bases). This CDR3 contains 16 residues. The V end lost 0 bases, the J end lost 7 bases, and 16 bases lay between the germline ends. CDR1 is LNHDA and CDR2 is SQIVND in the germline V gene (reference sequence). The CDR3 protein is CASSIENGGGGQPQHF. CDR3 DNA sequence: TGTGCCAGTAGTATAGAAAACGGCGGGGGGGGACAGCCCCAGCATTTT.

This clonotype is labeled medium-sized. The chain combines TRBV20-1 with TRBJ2-1, with D unclear. Trimming removed 5 bases from V and 1 base from J, with 12 bases in between. There are 14 residues in the CDR3. Germline CDR1 and CDR2: DFQATT and SNEGSKA (reference sequence). As DNA, the CDR3 is TGCAGTGCTGAAGATGGAGTGTCCTACAATGAGCAGTTCTTC. Translated: CSAEDGVSYNEQFF.

Judged by abundance, this clonotype is medium-sized (0.01 to 0.1%). The rearrangement uses TRBV6-1 and TRBJ1-5; 9 bases are shared with TRBD1. The CDR3 sequence is 14 residues long. The germline V gene encodes CDR1 MNHNS and CDR2 SASEGT. The V and J ends lost 5 bases and 5 bases, in that order; junction bases with no gene match: 4. The CDR3 loop reads CASSLDRGDQPQHF. DNA of the CDR3: TGTGCCAGCAGTCTTGACAGGGGGGATCAGCCCCAGCATTTT.

This clonotype is medium-sized within its sample. V usage is TRBV20-1 and J usage is TRBJ2-1, with 12 positions matching TRBD2. Germline CDR1 and CDR2: DFQATT and SNEGSKA (reference sequence). V was clipped by 3 bases and J by 7 bases; unmatched bases: 7. The CDR3 has 15 residues. The CDR3 here is CSARRDLAGGNEQFF. Here the CDR3 DNA reads TGCAGTGCTAGGAGGGATCTAGCGGGAGGGAATGAGCAGTTCTTC.

This clonotype is categorized as medium-sized. The chain joins TRBV2 to TRBJ2-3; D tentatively reads TRBD1 or TRBD2 (5 bases each). Per the germline V gene, CDR1 is SNHLY and CDR2 is FYNNEI. Deletions cut 5 bases from V and 2 bases from J, with 11 bases between. The CDR3 length is 14 residues. The CDR3 here is CASSRDGDTDTQYF. The CDR3 DNA reads TGTGCCAGCAGTCGGGACGGAGACACAGATACGCAGTATTTT.

In regard to this clonotype: This may be a read error: a much more frequent sequence differs by one nucleotide. V usage is TRBV30 and J usage is TRBJ1-1; 8 bases align to TRBD1. The ends lost 2 bases at V and 1 base at J; junction bases unmatched: 3. This CDR3 is built from 14 residues. From germline, CDR1 is GTSNPN and CDR2 SVGIG (reference sequence). Written as DNA, the CDR3 is TGTGCCTGGAGTCTCGGACAGGGGAACACTGAAGCTTTCTTT. It is translated as CAWSLGQGNTEAFF.

This clonotype is medium-sized within its sample. J is TRBJ2-3 and V is TRBV12-3 or TRBV12-4; D may be TRBD2 (6 bases). Trimming removed 3 bases from V and 4 bases from J, with 8 bases in between. The CDR3 extends over 13 amino acids. The DNA of the CDR3 is TGTGCCAGCAGTTTCGGGGGAGCAGATACGCAGTATTTT. This gives the protein CASSFGGADTQYF.

This clonotype is classed as large (0.1 to 1%). This chain joins TRBV5-1 and TRBJ1-1; D is uncertain. With 0 bases removed from V and 4 bases from J, the gap between germline ends came to 7 bases. CDR3 length: 13 amino acids. Germline V lookup: CDR1 SGHRS, CDR2 YFSETQ. CDR3 DNA: TGCGCCAGCAGCTTGGTAGCGGGCACTGAAGCTTTCTTT. Protein product: CASSLVAGTEAFF. The complete variable domain, with remaining parts taken from reference TRBV5-1 and TRBJ1-1, reads KAGVTQTPRYLIKTRGQQVTLSCSPISGHRSVSWYQQTPGQGLQFLFEYFSETQRNKGNFPGRFSGRQFSNSRSEMNVSTLELGDSALYLCASSLVAGTEAFFGQGTRLTVV.

In its sample, this clonotype ranks as medium-sized. V usage is TRBV20-1 and J usage is TRBJ2-2; D may be TRBD1 or TRBD2 (5 bases each). Trimming stripped 1 base from V and 2 bases from J, with 14 bases between. CDR3 length: 16 amino acids. CDR1 is DFQATT and CDR2 is SNEGSKA in the germline V gene (reference sequence). CDR3 sequence: CSARVTRGVNTGELFF. The CDR3 nucleotides are TGCAGTGCTAGAGTAACCAGAGGGGTAAACACCGGGGAGCTGTTTTTT.

This clonotype was detected ten times or more. CDR3 protein: CASSSLDRVNTEAFF. DNA for the CDR3: TGTGCCAGCAGCTCACTGGACAGGGTCAACACTGAAGCTTTCTTT. The V call is TRBV9, the J call TRBJ1-1; 8 positions match TRBD1. V shed 4 bases and J 2 bases; nucleotides not matched to a gene: 7. Germline V gene lookup returns CDR1 SGDLS and CDR2 YYNGEE. The CDR3 spans 15 residues.

By sample share, this clonotype is medium-sized. The V call is TRBV5-1, the J call TRBJ2-7; a weak D match, TRBD2 (5 bases). This CDR3 has 12 residues. The V end lost 3 bases, the J end lost 5 bases, and 9 bases lay between the germline ends. In germline, CDR1 is SGHRS, CDR2 YFSETQ. The CDR3 protein is CASSSFGNEQYF. DNA for the CDR3: TGCGCCAGCAGCTCTTTCGGGAACGAGCAGTACTTC.

By its share, this clonotype is medium-sized (0.01 to 0.1%). This chain uses TRBV13 with TRBJ2-2; D not certain. From germline, CDR1 is PRHDT and CDR2 FYEKMQ (reference sequence). V was cut by 2 bases and J by 6 bases, with 4 bases left in between. The length of the CDR3 is 12 residues. The CDR3 spells CASSLYPGELFF. The CDR3 region has the DNA TGTGCCAGCAGCTTATATCCCGGGGAGCTGTTTTTT.

In its sample, this clonotype is medium-sized. The chain combines TRBV5-1 with TRBJ2-2; 10 bases line up with TRBD2. Germline V gene data show CDR1 as SGHRS and CDR2 as YFSETQ. The V and J ends lost 3 bases and 5 bases, in that order; junction bases with no gene match: 10. This CDR3 has 17 amino acids. CDR3: CASSWIASGSGTGELFF. Here the CDR3 DNA reads TGCGCCAGCAGCTGGATCGCTAGCGGGAGTGGTACCGGGGAGCTGTTTTTT.

Judged by abundance, this clonotype is medium-sized. The rearrangement links TRBV5-8 to TRBJ2-7, with D uncertain. Germline lookup yields CDR1 SGHTS and CDR2 YDEGEE. The CDR3 spans 11 residues. Trimming pared 4 bases from V and 5 bases from J, leaving 7 bases between. CDR3 nucleotides: TGTGCCAGCAGCCCACTCAACGAGCAGTACTTC. This translates into CASSPLNEQYF.

This clonotype has at least ten counts. The CDR3 reads CSVLDRGCAYEQYF. CDR3 in DNA: TGCAGCGTGCTGGACAGGGGCTGCGCCTACGAGCAGTACTTC. V gene TRBV29-1 combines with J gene TRBJ2-7; 9 bases are a match to TRBD1. Germline values: CDR1 SQVTM, CDR2 ANQGSEA. The V segment lost 6 bases and the J segment 2 bases; nucleotides outside the gene matches: 8. The CDR3 covers 14 residues.

By sample share, this clonotype is medium-sized. This chain uses TRBV12-3 or TRBV12-4 with TRBJ1-5; the D gene is possibly TRBD1 (6 bases). The V and J ends lost 7 bases and 6 bases respectively, with 13 bases between them. The length of the CDR3 is 13 residues. The CDR3, as DNA: TGTGCCAGCACCCAGGGAGGGGGTCAGCCCCAGCATTTT. Translation gives CASTQGGGQPQHF.

This clonotype is large. J is TRBJ1-2 and V is TRBV20-1; D is undetermined. V lost 3 bases to trimming and J lost 4 bases, with 6 bases between them. The germline gives CDR1 DFQATT, CDR2 SNEGSKA (reference sequence). The CDR3 has 11 residues. CDR3 sequence (DNA): TGCAGTGCTAGCCCGAGCTATGGCTACACCTTC. Translated, it gives CSASPSYGYTF.

By sample fraction, this clonotype is medium-sized. V gene TRBV15 combines with J gene TRBJ1-2; no clear D. Germline lookup yields CDR1 LNHNV and CDR2 YYDKDF (reference sequence). With 0 bases removed from V and 4 bases from J, the gap between germline ends came to 6 bases. This CDR3 has 13 amino acids. The CDR3 DNA reads as TGTGCCACCAGCAGAGATGGAGGCTATGGCTACACCTTC. This codes for CATSRDGGYGYTF. Using reference TRBV15 and TRBJ1-2 for the parts outside the CDR3, the full variable domain is DAMVIQNPRYQVTQFGKPVTLSCSQTLNHNVMYWYQQKSSQAPKLLFHYYDKDFNNEADTPDNFQSRRPNTSFCFLDIRSPGLGDTAMYLCATSRDGGYGYTFGSGTRLTVV.

In this sample, this clonotype turned up many times. The chain carries TRBV15 and TRBJ1-1, with D unclear. Germline values: CDR1 LNHNV, CDR2 YYDKDF (reference sequence). V dropped 0 bases and J dropped 1 base, with 12 bases sitting between them. The CDR3 contains 16 residues. This chain's CDR3 is CATSRDPGATNTEAFF. The CDR3 DNA reads as TGTGCCACCAGCAGAGATCCGGGCGCCACGAACACTGAAGCTTTCTTT.

By sample share, this clonotype is medium-sized. The rearrangement joins TRBV11-2 to TRBJ2-2; 11 bases agree with TRBD2. The CDR3 totals 16 residues. Trimming at V came to 5 bases and at J to 3 bases, leaving 5 bases not matched to a gene. Looked up from germline, CDR1 is SGHAT and CDR2 is FQNNGV. The CDR3 sequence: CASSKGTSGYTGELFF. DNA for the CDR3: TGTGCCAGCAGCAAAGGGACTAGCGGCTACACCGGGGAGCTGTTTTTT.

This clonotype was detected many times. The chain carries TRBV30 and TRBJ2-5; D is perhaps TRBD2 (5 bases). The CDR3 consists of 13 residues. CDR1 is GTSNPN and CDR2 is SVGIG in the germline V gene (reference sequence). V lost 0 bases to trimming and J lost 7 bases, with 12 bases between them. CDR3 loop: CAWSVQVGRTQYF. For the CDR3, the DNA is TGTGCCTGGAGTGTCCAAGTGGGGAGGACCCAGTACTTC. Filled out from reference TRBV30 and TRBJ2-5, the complete variable domain reads SQTIHQWPATLVQPVGSPLSLECTVEGTSNPNLYWYRQAAGRGLQLLFYSVGIGQISSEVPQNLSASRPQDRQFILSSKKLLLSDSGFYLCAWSVQVGRTQYFGPGTRLLVL.

This clonotype counts as medium-sized. The V and J genes are TRBV6-2 or TRBV6-3 and TRBJ2-1; tentative D call: TRBD2 (5 bases). The CDR3 runs to 14 residues. Trimming took off 4 bases at V and 6 bases at J, with 13 bases between the two ends. Germline V gene data show CDR1 as MNHEY and CDR2 as SVGEGT. In nucleotides, the CDR3 is TGTGCCAGCAGTTTCGGGATCCCAGGCAATGAGCAGTTCTTC. Protein: CASSFGIPGNEQFF.

This clonotype qualifies as medium-sized. The chain employs TRBV15 and TRBJ2-3, with D maybe TRBD1 (5 bases). CDR1 LNHNV and CDR2 YYDKDF come from the germline V gene (reference sequence). The CDR3 runs 14 residues. The V and J ends lost 1 base and 0 bases respectively, with 5 bases between them. The CDR3, as DNA: TGTGCCACCAGCAGAGGACAGAGCACAGATACGCAGTATTTT. Translated, it gives CATSRGQSTDTQYF. Drawing the rest from reference TRBV15 and TRBJ2-3, the complete variable domain is DAMVIQNPRYQVTQFGKPVTLSCSQTLNHNVMYWYQQKSSQAPKLLFHYYDKDFNNEADTPDNFQSRRPNTSFCFLDIRSPGLGDTAMYLCATSRGQSTDTQYFGPGTRLTVL.

In its sample, this clonotype was seen once. This chain uses TRBV20-1 with TRBJ2-2; 10 bases are shared with TRBD2. The CDR3 has 15 amino acids. Germline CDR1 is DFQATT and CDR2 is SNEGSKA (reference sequence). V lost 3 bases to trimming and J lost 4 bases; unmatched junction nucleotides: 5. The CDR3 nucleotides read TGCAGTGCTAGCCTAGCGGGGGCGCGCACCGGGGAGCTGTTTTTT. Translated: CSASLAGARTGELFF.

This clonotype was recorded a few times. The CDR3: CATTDRPTRYNEQFF. The CDR3, as DNA: TGTGCCACCACAGACCGCCCGACCCGCTACAATGAGCAGTTCTTC. J is TRBJ2-1 and V is TRBV6-1; D is undetermined. The CDR3 sequence is 15 residues long. The V and J ends lost 10 bases and 3 bases respectively, with 19 bases between them. Germline CDR1 is MNHNS and CDR2 is SASEGT.

In its sample, this clonotype is medium-sized. The chain combines TRBV10-3 with TRBJ2-7; 10 bases are a match to TRBD1. V lost 6 bases to trimming and J lost 0 bases; unmatched junction nucleotides: 11. The CDR3 loop spans 17 amino acids. CDR1 and CDR2 (germline): ENHRY, SYGVKD. In DNA, the CDR3 is TGTGCCATCAGCGGGGGACAGGGGCCATTTTCCTCCTACGAGCAGTACTTC. It specifies CAISGGQGPFSSYEQYF.

This clonotype qualifies as medium-sized. The V and J genes are TRBV5-1 and TRBJ1-6, with a tentative D call TRBD1 (5 bases). The CDR3 is 16 residues long. Germline CDR1 and CDR2: SGHRS and YFSETQ. The V gene lost 1 base and the J gene lost 5 bases, with 13 bases spanning the gap. The CDR3 reads CASSLWGDSDNSPLHF. For the CDR3, the DNA is TGCGCCAGCAGCTTGTGGGGTGACAGCGATAATTCACCCCTCCACTTT.